This T cell receptor (beta chain) appears in the sequencing data of a study of Ad26.COV2.S vaccination and SARS-CoV-2 variants. Libraries were prepared by immunoSEQ multiplex PCR; TCRdb keeps only in-frame clonotypes and omits some of them. The table has 300,000 to 350,000 clones, about nine tenths seen once. Per the germline V gene, CDR1 is SGHRS and CDR2 is YFSETQ. V gave up 0 bases and J gave up 2 bases; unmatched junction bases: 7. The CDR3 contains 16 residues. As to treatment: 19 received Ad26.COV2.S at low or high dose, single or two shots; about 5 received placebo; per-sample allocation not given. At day 63 after the first vaccine or placebo injection, samples were drawn.

This chain joins TRBV5-1 and TRBJ2-7; TRBD2 matches 8 bases. This sequence originates from a person between 18 and 65 years old who received the Ad26.COV2.S COVID-19 vaccine or a placebo. This specimen was peripheral blood, taken in a trial of Ad26.COV2.S vaccine versus placebo. The CDR3 DNA follows: TGCGCCAGCAGCTTGGGAAGCGGGAGTGATACCTACGAGCAGTACTTC. Protein: CASSLGSGSDTYEQYF.